The rows below give T cell receptor beta chains drawn from one sample of a study of shared clonotypes between healthy human individuals. Generated by immunoSEQ multiplex PCR, the TCRdb table keeps only in-frame clones and is missing some. The profile covers about 800,000 clones, with approximately 97% appearing a single time and about 0.25% taken by the ten largest. The source material was naive CD8+ T cells sorted from blood. The source is a man younger than 45 in good health. The CDR3 runs from the conserved cysteine through the conserved F or W. D genes are given only for firm matches. Size tells how often a clone was seen (once, few, many) or the class of an expanded clone, and some rows leave it out.

TRBV7-2	TRBD2	TRBJ2-1	NA	CASSLGILAGGANEQFF	TGTGCCAGCAGCTTAGGGATATTAGCGGGAGGTGCTAATGAGCAGTTCTTC
TRBV7-8	NA	TRBJ1-5	NA	CASSLDAPGQRDYSNQPQHF	TGTGCCAGCAGCTTAGATGCCCCTGGACAGAGGGATTATAGCAATCAGCCCCAGCATTTT
TRBV10-2	NA	TRBJ2-2	NA	CASTLNTVTGELFF	TGCGCCAGCACCTTAAACACGGTCACCGGGGAGCTGTTTTTT
TRBV27	TRBD2	TRBJ2-7	NA	CASSLGLAGYEQYF	TGTGCCAGCAGTTTAGGACTAGCGGGATACGAGCAGTACTTC
TRBV19	NA	TRBJ2-7	NA	CASSIAGPYEQYF	TGTGCCAGTAGTATTGCCGGGCCCTACGAGCAGTACTTC
TRBV9	NA	TRBJ2-1	NA	CASSVAGVTIYNEQFF	TGTGCCAGCAGCGTAGCGGGAGTCACTATCTACAATGAGCAGTTCTTC
TRBV5-5	TRBD1	TRBJ2-7	NA	CASSLRDRAYEQYF	TGTGCCAGCAGCTTGCGGGACAGAGCCTACGAGCAGTACTTC
TRBV11-2	NA	TRBJ2-7	NA	CASSASAGPYEQYF	TGTGCCAGCAGCGCGTCGGCAGGCCCCTACGAGCAGTACTTC
TRBV25-1	NA	TRBJ2-1	NA	CASSVSYNEQFF	TGTGCCAGCAGTGTCTCCTACAATGAGCAGTTCTTC
TRBV10-1	NA	TRBJ2-3	once	CASSDGKLGTDTQYF	TGCGCCAGCAGTGACGGGAAGCTGGGGACAGATACGCAGTATTTT
TRBV9	NA	TRBJ2-1	NA	CASSAGTAYNEQFF	TGTGCCAGCAGCGCCGGGACCGCCTACAATGAGCAGTTCTTC
TRBV6-1	TRBD1	TRBJ1-2	once	CASRTGGGYGYTF	TGTGCCAGCCGGACAGGGGGCGGCTATGGCTACACCTTC
TRBV27	TRBD2	TRBJ2-1	NA	CASSLGGLAGAYEQFF	TGTGCCAGCAGTTTAGGGGGACTAGCGGGAGCGTATGAGCAGTTCTTC
TRBV4-1	NA	TRBJ2-1	NA	CASSQAFYNEQFF	TGCGCCAGCAGCCAAGCCTTCTACAATGAGCAGTTCTTC
TRBV13	NA	TRBJ2-7	NA	CASSPKVLNRDEQYF	TGTGCCAGCAGCCCTAAGGTCCTCAACAGGGATGAGCAGTACTTC
TRBV5-6	NA	TRBJ1-2	NA	CASSPRDFNYGYTF	TGTGCCAGCAGCCCGCGGGATTTTAACTATGGCTACACCTTC
TRBV7-9	NA	TRBJ2-1	NA	CASSTPPSEQFF	TGTGCCAGCAGCACCCCCCCATCTGAGCAGTTCTTC
TRBV7-9	NA	TRBJ1-2	NA	CASSLAEGTVRAYGYTF	TGTGCCAGCAGCTTAGCGGAGGGGACTGTAAGGGCCTATGGCTACACCTTC
TRBV29-1	TRBD2	TRBJ2-1	NA	CSVESTPGLDTDEQFF	TGCAGCGTTGAATCAACCCCGGGACTAGATACCGATGAGCAGTTCTTC
TRBV28	NA	TRBJ2-5	NA	CASSFKQVFEETQYF	TGTGCCAGCAGTTTTAAACAGGTTTTTGAAGAGACCCAGTACTTC
TRBV7-9	NA	TRBJ2-7	NA	CASSLEGKSEQYF	TGTGCCAGCAGCTTAGAAGGCAAGAGCGAGCAGTACTTC
TRBV13	TRBD1	TRBJ2-7	NA	CASSSTGVSEQYF	TGTGCCAGCAGTTCTACAGGGGTAAGCGAGCAGTACTTC
TRBV5-1	TRBD2	TRBJ2-1	NA	CASSLTRAGGPNEQFF	TGCGCCAGCAGCTTGACCCGAGCGGGAGGGCCGAATGAGCAGTTCTTC
TRBV6-5	TRBD2	TRBJ2-7	NA	CASSYSTSGRTREQYF	TGTGCCAGCAGTTACTCTACTAGCGGGAGGACGCGGGAGCAGTACTTC
TRBV5-5	TRBD2	TRBJ2-2	NA	CASSLEDSGSKTGELFF	TGTGCCAGCAGCTTGGAAGATAGCGGGAGTAAAACCGGGGAGCTGTTTTTT
TRBV10-1	TRBD2	TRBJ2-1	NA	CASSESLAGSSYNEQFF	TGCGCCAGCAGTGAGTCGTTAGCGGGGAGCTCCTACAATGAGCAGTTCTTC
TRBV14	NA	TRBJ2-7	NA	CASREGADYEQYF	TGTGCCAGCAGGGAGGGGGCAGACTACGAGCAGTACTTC
TRBV7-9	NA	TRBJ2-7	once	CASSLGGTVRGEQYF	TGTGCCAGCAGCTTAGGGGGGACGGTCCGGGGAGAGCAGTACTTC